The table lists the clone carrying this TCR beta chain with a count of one. TCRdb's copy holds only in-frame clones and misses some; the assay was immunoSEQ multiplex PCR. The table shows around 170,000 clones, with around 80% occurring only once. This record comes from a study of blood T cell repertoires in COVID-19. About the study: Sample material is recorded as cDNA or gDNA derived from T cells, B-cell-depleted T cells, or PBMCs.

CDR3 length equals 14 residues. Germline V CDR1 and CDR2: LNHDA, SQIVND (reference sequence). The V gene end was trimmed by 8 bases and the J gene end by 5 bases; junction bases not matched to a gene: 5. Sequencing input: peripheral blood. The rearrangement links TRBV19 to TRBJ2-3, with 12 bases aligning to TRBD2. This clonotype was sampled from a man aged 65-85 years with active or convalescent COVID-19. This chain's CDR3 is CASGLAGGGDTQYF. The CDR3 bases are TGTGCCAGTGGGCTAGCGGGGGGGGGAGATACGCAGTATTTT.